The 27 T cell receptor beta chains below were found in one sample sequenced in a study of blood T cell repertoires in COVID-19. TCRdb keeps only in-frame clones here, not all; method: immunoSEQ multiplex PCR. In the table there are a few hundred thousand clones, around 87% of which are singletons. The specimen sequenced was PBMCs or T cells enriched from blood (not recorded which). These receptors were taken from a woman in her forties or fifties who had recovered from COVID-19.

This clone has a single count. The chain joins TRBV28 to TRBJ2-1; a possible D gene is TRBD1 (6 bases). This CDR3 is built from 17 residues. Germline CDR1 reads MDHEN; CDR2 reads SYDVKM. The ends were cut back, 5 bases at V and 1 base at J, with 18 bases in the middle. CDR3 in DNA: TGTGCCAGCAGTCCGGGTGGGACAACCCCATCCTACAATGAGCAGTTCTTC. This codes for CASSPGGTTPSYNEQFF.

This clone has only one observation. The chain employs TRBV7-9 and TRBJ2-5, with 8 nucleotides matching TRBD1. CDR3 size: 15 residues. Trimming took 5 bases from V and 5 from J; bases not matched to a gene: 10. Germline CDR1 is SEHNR and CDR2 is FQNEAQ (reference sequence). CDR3: CASSTTTGALETQYF. CDR3 DNA sequence: TGTGCCAGCAGCACCACGACAGGGGCTTTGGAGACCCAGTACTTC.

The chain is built from TRBV3-1 (or the pseudogene TRBV3-2) and TRBJ2-7, with TRBD2 as a possible D gene (6 bases). The V end was cut by 1 base, the J end by 5 bases, with 12 bases between. Germline V gives CDR1 LGHDT, CDR2 YNNKEL (reference sequence). The CDR3 runs to 14 residues. CDR3 in DNA: TGTGCCAGCAGCCAAGTCGACCCGGGGGACGAGCAGTACTTC. Translating it yields CASSQVDPGDEQYF.

This chain uses TRBV3-1 (or the pseudogene TRBV3-2) with TRBJ1-1, with a tentative D call TRBD1 (6 bases). The V gene's germline CDR1 is LGHDT and CDR2 YNNKEL (reference sequence). The CDR3 spans 14 residues. V lost 4 bases and J lost 1, with 10 bases in between. The CDR3 spells CASSRSGQNTEAFF. Written as DNA, the CDR3 is TGTGCCAGCAGCCGATCGGGACAGAACACTGAAGCTTTCTTT.

V usage is TRBV20-1 and J usage is TRBJ2-5; D might be TRBD2 (6 bases). The CDR3 is 14 amino acids. CDR1 DFQATT and CDR2 SNEGSKA come from the germline V gene (reference sequence). Trimming cost V 3 bases and J 1 base, with 12 bases left between them. The CDR3 loop is CSASAGLRQETQYF. DNA of the CDR3: TGCAGTGCTAGTGCGGGATTACGCCAAGAGACCCAGTACTTC.

This chain connects TRBV6-5 to TRBJ2-7; tentatively, D is TRBD2 (6 bases). The V gene's germline CDR1 is MNHEY and CDR2 SVGAGI. The CDR3 length is 13 residues. V shed 6 bases and J shed 3 bases, with 12 bases lying between them. CDR3 DNA: TGTGCCAGCAGGGGTCTGGGGGGCTACGAGCAGTACTTC. Protein sequence: CASRGLGGYEQYF.

This rearrangement joins TRBV7-8 to TRBJ1-2; D remains unclear. This CDR3 region has 13 residues. Germline CDR1 reads SGHVS; CDR2 reads FQNEAQ. V was clipped by 1 base and J by 2 bases, with 5 bases between them. The CDR3 DNA reads as TGTGCCAGCAGCTTAGGGCGGAACTATGGCTACACCTTC. Translated, it gives CASSLGRNYGYTF.

The rearrangement uses TRBV28 and TRBJ1-1; 7 bases line up with TRBD1. Losses at the gene ends were 4 bases for V and 5 bases for J; bases not matched to a gene: 7. CDR1 is MDHEN and CDR2 is SYDVKM in the germline V gene. The CDR3 is 14 amino acids. The CDR3 nucleotides read TGTGCCAGCAGTTCTGAGGGACAGCGGACTGAAGCTTTCTTT. Its translation: CASSSEGQRTEAFF.

This chain uses TRBV6-6 with TRBJ1-6, with TRBD1 matching over 8 bases. Losses at the gene ends were 6 bases for V and 8 bases for J; bases not matched to a gene: 6. This CDR3 is built from 14 residues. The germline gives CDR1 MNHNY, CDR2 SVGAGI (reference sequence). The CDR3 loop reads CASRPGTGDSPLHF. CDR3 DNA sequence: TGTGCCAGCAGACCTGGGACAGGAGATTCACCCCTCCACTTT.

V usage is TRBV6-2 or TRBV6-3 and J usage is TRBJ2-1; unclear D gene. The germline gives CDR1 MNHEY, CDR2 SVGEGT. The CDR3 consists of 16 residues. Deletions cut 2 bases from V and 0 bases from J, with 11 bases between. Here the CDR3 reads CASSYTFLSSYNEQFF. The CDR3, as DNA: TGTGCCAGCAGTTACACTTTCTTGAGCTCCTACAATGAGCAGTTCTTC.

The chain joins TRBV7-9 to TRBJ2-3; D remains ambiguous. The CDR3 extends over 15 amino acids. Germline V lookup: CDR1 SEHNR, CDR2 FQNEAQ (reference sequence). V was shortened by 1 base and J by 0 bases, with 8 bases between the two germline ends. The CDR3: CASSLGIRSTDTQYF. The CDR3 nucleotides read TGTGCCAGCAGCTTAGGAATCAGAAGCACAGATACGCAGTATTTT.

The rearrangement links TRBV5-5 to TRBJ2-1, with TRBD2 matching over 12 bases. From germline, CDR1 is SGHKS and CDR2 YYEKEE (reference sequence). V dropped 5 bases and J dropped 9; count of bases not matched to a gene: 15. The CDR3 loop spans 17 amino acids. CDR3 sequence: CASREWTSGTGRGEQFF. In DNA form, the CDR3 reads TGTGCCAGCAGGGAGTGGACTAGCGGGACCGGAAGGGGTGAGCAGTTCTTC.

The chain combines TRBV10-3 with TRBJ2-7; 11 nucleotides align to TRBD1. CDR3 size: 17 residues. Per germline, CDR1 ENHRY and CDR2 SYGVKD. The junction had 10 bases not matched to a gene; V was cut back by 2 bases and J by 4 bases. The CDR3 DNA reads as TGTGCCATCAGTGAGAGCGTCTTCCGGGACAGGGGGTACGAGCAGTACTTC. It specifies CAISESVFRDRGYEQYF.

The V and J genes are TRBV20-1 and TRBJ1-4; weak D call: TRBD1 (5 bases). Germline CDR1 and CDR2: DFQATT and SNEGSKA (reference sequence). The CDR3 is 13 amino acids. Trimming removed 3 bases from V and 7 bases from J, with 12 bases in between. The DNA for the CDR3 is TGCAGTGCTAGTTCGGGGGGTGGTGAAAAACTGTTTTTT. It yields the protein CSASSGGGEKLFF.

The chain recombines TRBV2 with TRBJ2-5; TRBD1 agrees at 12 bases. CDR1 and CDR2 (germline): SNHLY, FYNNEI. V dropped 7 bases and J dropped 5; count of bases not matched to a gene: 11. The CDR3 is made up of 16 amino acids. The CDR3 region has the DNA TGTGCCAGCAACCTGGGACAGGGGGCGGTTTTGGAGACCCAGTACTTC. Encoded protein: CASNLGQGAVLETQYF.

The rearrangement links TRBV27 to TRBJ2-5; a weak D match, TRBD1 (6 bases). The CDR3 runs to 14 residues. V dropped 5 bases and J dropped 3 bases, with 13 bases sitting between them. Germline V gene sequence: CDR1 MNHEY, CDR2 SMNVEV (reference sequence). CDR3 nucleotides: TGTGCCAGCAGTGCCCGGGACAATGAAGAGACCCAGTACTTC. Amino acids: CASSARDNEETQYF.

In its sample, this clone was seen once. V and J are TRBV7-9 and TRBJ2-7; a possible D gene is TRBD2 (6 bases). The CDR3 covers 15 residues. The germline CDR1 and CDR2 sequences are SEHNR and FQNEAQ (reference sequence). Between the trimmed V and J ends, which lost 3 bases and 1 base, there was a span of 13 bases. Here the CDR3 reads CASSFGSTSSYEQYF. For the CDR3, the DNA is TGTGCCAGCAGCTTTGGGTCGACTAGTTCCTACGAGCAGTACTTC. Supplemented by reference TRBV7-9 and TRBJ2-7, the full variable domain reads DTGVSQNPRHKITKRGQNVTFRCDPISEHNRLYWYRQTLGQGPEFLTYFQNEAQLEKSRLLSDRFSAERPKGSFSTLEIQRTEQGDSAMYLCASSFGSTSSYEQYFGPGTRLTVT.

The chain links TRBV5-1 to TRBJ1-1; tentatively, D is TRBD1 (5 bases). This CDR3 is 14 amino acids long. The ends were cut back, 4 bases at V and 1 base at J, with 11 bases in the middle. Germline V CDR1 and CDR2: SGHRS, YFSETQ. CDR3 residues: CASSGRTSNTEAFF. Written as DNA, the CDR3 is TGCGCCAGCAGCGGAAGGACATCGAACACTGAAGCTTTCTTT.

The V call is TRBV7-6, the J call TRBJ2-2; a weak D match, TRBD2 (5 bases). Per the germline V gene, CDR1 is SGHVS and CDR2 is FNYEAQ. This CDR3 has 13 amino acids. V lost 5 bases to trimming and J lost 5 bases, with 9 bases between them. This chain's CDR3 is CASSRDLTGELFF. The CDR3, as DNA: TGTGCCAGCAGCCGGGATTTAACCGGGGAGCTGTTTTTT.

This clone was observed a single time. The chain employs TRBV9 and TRBJ2-3, with D possibly matching TRBD2 (5 bases). The germline V gene encodes CDR1 SGDLS and CDR2 YYNGEE. The CDR3 has 14 amino acids. Between the trimmed V and J ends, which lost 4 bases and 6 bases, there was a span of 15 bases. For the CDR3, the DNA is TGTGCCAGCAGCTATCCCCTCCGCGGGGATACGCAGTATTTT. Translation: CASSYPLRGDTQYF.

The J gene is TRBJ1-5, the V gene TRBV18; D not certain. In germline, CDR1 is KGHSH, CDR2 LQKENI. CDR3 length: 15 amino acids. Trimming pared 1 base from V and 4 bases from J, leaving 11 bases between. In DNA, the CDR3 is TGTGCCAGCTCACCACTTAGCGGGATAAATCAGCCCCAGCATTTT. Its protein product is CASSPLSGINQPQHF. The variable domain in full, completed from reference TRBV18 and TRBJ1-5, reads NAGVMQNPRHLVRRRGQEARLRCSPMKGHSHVYWYRQLPEEGLKFMVYLQKENIIDESGMPKERFSAEFPKEGPSILRIQQVVRGDSAAYFCASSPLSGINQPQHFGDGTRLSIL.

The chain employs TRBV18 and TRBJ1-3, with 7 bases fitting TRBD1. This CDR3 spans 14 amino acids. Germline lookup yields CDR1 KGHSH and CDR2 LQKENI. Losses at the gene ends were 8 bases for V and 8 bases for J; bases not matched to a gene: 12. The CDR3: CASRRVGGEDTIYF. In DNA form, the CDR3 reads TGTGCCAGCCGCCGGGTAGGGGGCGAGGACACCATATATTTT.

V gene TRBV6-5 combines with J gene TRBJ1-1; possible D gene TRBD1, 5 bases. CDR1 and CDR2 from the germline V gene are MNHEY and SVGAGI. This CDR3 has 15 amino acids. V lost 4 bases and J lost 0, with 12 bases in between. DNA of the CDR3: TGTGCCAGCAGTTTAATGGGACTGCTGAACACTGAAGCTTTCTTT. Protein sequence: CASSLMGLLNTEAFF.

Details on this clone: This same CDR3 is encoded by further DNA sequences in the sample. This sequence joins TRBV28 and TRBJ1-2, with 9 positions matching TRBD1. The CDR3 covers 13 residues. V trimming: 3 bases; J trimming: 4 bases; junction bases outside the gene matches: 0. Germline CDR1 is MDHEN and CDR2 is SYDVKM. CDR3 bases: TGTGCCAGCAGTTTGACAGGGGGCTATGGCTACACCTTC. The encoded protein is CASSLTGGYGYTF.

The gene calls are TRBV14 and TRBJ2-7; D gene unclear. V lost 4 bases and J lost 5, with 12 bases in between. The CDR3 contains 13 residues. Per germline, CDR1 SGHDN and CDR2 FVKESK. The CDR3 nucleotides read TGTGCCAGCAGCCCAGACTTGTTCCACGAGCAGTACTTC. This translates into CASSPDLFHEQYF.

V is TRBV2 and J is TRBJ2-5; D may be TRBD2 (5 bases). The CDR3 runs to 17 residues. Germline CDR1 is SNHLY and CDR2 is FYNNEI. V was cut by 2 bases and J by 5 bases, with 21 bases left in between. The CDR3 reads CASSEIRAGGGLETQYF. Here the CDR3 DNA reads TGTGCCAGCAGTGAAATCCGGGCGGGTGGTGGGTTGGAGACCCAGTACTTC.

The V call is TRBV18, the J call TRBJ1-4, with TRBD1 matching 12 bases. The CDR3 runs to 15 residues. Germline V CDR1 and CDR2: KGHSH, LQKENI. J gave up 3 bases and V 4 bases, and 0 bases lay outside the gene matches. CDR3 amino acids: CASSRDRGPNEKLFF. Written as DNA, the CDR3 is TGTGCCAGCTCACGGGACAGGGGGCCTAATGAAAAACTGTTTTTT.